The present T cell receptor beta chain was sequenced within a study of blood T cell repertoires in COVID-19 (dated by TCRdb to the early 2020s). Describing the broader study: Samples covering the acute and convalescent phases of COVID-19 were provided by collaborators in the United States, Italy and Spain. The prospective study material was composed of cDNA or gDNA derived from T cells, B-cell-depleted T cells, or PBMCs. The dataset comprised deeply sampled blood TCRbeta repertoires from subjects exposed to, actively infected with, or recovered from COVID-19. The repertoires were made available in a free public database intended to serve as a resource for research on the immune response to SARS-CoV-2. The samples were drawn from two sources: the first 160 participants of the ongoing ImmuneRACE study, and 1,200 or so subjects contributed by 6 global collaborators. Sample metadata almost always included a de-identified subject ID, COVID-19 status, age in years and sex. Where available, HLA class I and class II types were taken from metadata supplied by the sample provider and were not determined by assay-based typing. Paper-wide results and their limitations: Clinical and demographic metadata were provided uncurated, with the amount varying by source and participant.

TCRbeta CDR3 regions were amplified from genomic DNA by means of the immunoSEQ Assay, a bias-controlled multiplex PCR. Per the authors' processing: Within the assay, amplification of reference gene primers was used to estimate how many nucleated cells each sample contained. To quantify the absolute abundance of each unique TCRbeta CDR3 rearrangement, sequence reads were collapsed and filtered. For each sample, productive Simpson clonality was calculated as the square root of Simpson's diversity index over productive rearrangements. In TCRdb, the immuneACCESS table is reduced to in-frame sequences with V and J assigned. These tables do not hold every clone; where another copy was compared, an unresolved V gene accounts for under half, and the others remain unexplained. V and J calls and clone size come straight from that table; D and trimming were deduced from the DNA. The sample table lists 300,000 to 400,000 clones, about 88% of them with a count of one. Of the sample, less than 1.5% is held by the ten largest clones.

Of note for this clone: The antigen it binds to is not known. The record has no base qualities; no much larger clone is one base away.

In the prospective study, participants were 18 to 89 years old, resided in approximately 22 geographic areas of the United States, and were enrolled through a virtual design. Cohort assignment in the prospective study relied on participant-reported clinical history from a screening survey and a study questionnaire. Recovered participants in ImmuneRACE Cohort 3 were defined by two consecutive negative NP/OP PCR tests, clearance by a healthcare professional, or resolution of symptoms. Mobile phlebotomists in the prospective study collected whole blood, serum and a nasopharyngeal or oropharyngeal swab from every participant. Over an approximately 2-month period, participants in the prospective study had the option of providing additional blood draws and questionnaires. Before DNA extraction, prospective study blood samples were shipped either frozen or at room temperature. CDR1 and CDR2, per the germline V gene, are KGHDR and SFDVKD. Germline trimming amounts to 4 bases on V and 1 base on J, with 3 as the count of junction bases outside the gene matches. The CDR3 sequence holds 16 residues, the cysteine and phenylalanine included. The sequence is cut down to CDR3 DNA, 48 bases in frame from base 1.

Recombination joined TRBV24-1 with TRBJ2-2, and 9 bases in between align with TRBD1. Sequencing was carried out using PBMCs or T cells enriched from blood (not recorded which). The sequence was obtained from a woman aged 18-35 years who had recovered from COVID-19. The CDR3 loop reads CATSDPGQGNTGELFF. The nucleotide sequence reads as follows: TGTGCCACCAGTGACCCGGGACAGGGGAACACCGGGGAGCTGTTTTTT.